This TCR beta chain was retrieved from a study of human T cells and chemical hapten exposure. Study details: Patch tests put 0.01% DPC on the upper back, read at 6 days. Study-wide findings and caveats: Healthy people's immune response may differ from that of the donors, who had alopecia. TCRs exceeding a frequency of 1 in 1000 stayed unchanged under DPC sensitization.

Germline lookup yields CDR1 SEHNR and CDR2 FQNEAQ (reference sequence). V dropped 5 bases and J dropped 6 bases, with 13 bases sitting between them. The CDR3 spans 13 residues. TCRdb called the RACE reads again in MiXCR, with one record for every CDR3 protein. The sample includes about 110,000 distinct CDR3 sequences, around 12% of them seen just once. The time point: pre-sensitization, week 0. Treatment defined: therapeutic diphenylcyclopropenone sensitization with weekly scalp DPC. There are a few counts of this clonotype. Its antigen is still unknown. This chain links TRBV7-9 with TRBJ1-2, with D possibly matching TRBD1 (5 bases). This TCR was sampled from a woman aged 50 to 60 with alopecia areata. Some clones in this sample may be carry-over from other donors' samples. The sequenced sample was whole blood, obtained in connection with sensitization to the hapten diphenylcyclopropenone (DPC). The CDR3 DNA sequence: TGTGCCAGCAGCGCGACAGATTTCAATGGCTACACCTTC. Its translation is CASSATDFNGYTF.